This T cell receptor (beta chain) comes out of a study of early T cells in non-severe SARS-CoV-2 infection. Looking at the study overall: Sequencing of bulk RNA from unsorted whole blood was done, without chain pairing.

General study points: The matching step, a VDJdb search, favored anti-spike CD8 responses and missed private and CD4 specificities.

This clonotype was seen at least ten times. As yet, its antigen is unknown. Each cDNA molecule carried a unique molecular identifier. TCRdb passed the 5' RACE reads through MiXCR, listing each CDR3 protein once. This table holds 70,000 or so distinct CDR3 sequences, around an eighth found once. The V and J ends lost 3 bases and 0 bases respectively, with 9 bases between them. The germline CDR1 and CDR2 sequences are WSHSY and SAAADI. The CDR3 has 15 amino acids. The clonotype comes from an adult who was a healthcare worker with PCR-confirmed SARS-CoV-2 infection or an uninfected control (not recorded which). Sequencing was done on a sample of whole blood. The chain combines TRBV10-2 with TRBJ1-5, with D unresolved. DNA of the CDR3: TGCGCCAGCAGTGATTCCCTATATAGCAATCAGCCCCAGCATTTT. Amino acid sequence: CASSDSLYSNQPQHF.